This T cell receptor (beta chain) originates from a study of beta chain features in type 1 diabetes. Study in general: No age, gender or cell yield differences were seen between patients and healthy donors.

Only one count was recorded for this clone. Its antigen is undetermined. The CDR3 runs to 14 residues. The J segment lost 3 bases and the V segment lost 1 base, leaving 2 bases of the junction unmatched. The germline gives CDR1 SGHVS, CDR2 FNYEAQ. Overall study findings and caveats: The study left unresolved whether HLA type influences TCRB rearrangement. Type 1 diabetes patients had moderately but significantly shorter TCRB CDR3s in all four CD4+ subsets. There was a possibility that cDNA sequencing over-represented cells with high TCR expression.

Sequencing targeted expressed TCRB transcripts, as all isolated RNA had been reverse transcribed. TCRdb keeps only in-frame clones here, not all; method: immunoSEQ multiplex PCR. The sample includes over 20,000 clones, roughly half of them seen just once. V is TRBV7-6 and J is TRBJ2-5; 7 bases fit TRBD2. The clonotype comes from a man younger than 45 with type 1 diabetes. Sequencing used stem cell memory CD4+ T cells from blood. CDR3: CASSLGGTKETQYF. CDR3 nucleotides: TGTGCCAGCAGCTTAGGGGGGACTAAAGAGACCCAGTACTTC.